The 9 T cell receptor beta chains below come from one sample, sequenced in a study of T cells after yellow fever vaccination. TCRdb reprocessed the 5' RACE reads via MiXCR and lists one record per CDR3 protein. The profile covers approximately 340,000 distinct CDR3 sequences, with about 9.5% appearing a single time and around 17% taken by the ten largest. Sequences were derived from PBMCs, sampled on the day of the first yellow fever vaccination. The receptors were sampled from a man aged 18-30 years who received the YFV17D yellow fever vaccine.

This clonotype was seen a handful of times. V is TRBV5-6 and J is TRBJ1-5; the D gene is possibly TRBD1 (6 bases). The CDR3 contains 15 residues. Trimming shortened V by 4 bases and J by 6 bases, and 17 bases separated the two germline ends. CDR1 and CDR2 from the germline V gene are SGHDT and YYEEEE. The DNA of the CDR3 is TGTGCCAGCAGCCGCAGGGGCCCTGGGGGTCAGCCCCAGCATTTT. Translated, it gives CASSRRGPGGQPQHF.

This clonotype has only a few counts. The V and J genes are TRBV7-3 and TRBJ2-5, with TRBD2 identical over 8 bases. CDR1 SGHTA and CDR2 FQGTGA come from the germline V gene. The CDR3 runs 15 residues. The V segment lost 5 bases and the J segment 2 bases; nucleotides outside the gene matches: 7. CDR3 nucleotide sequence: TGTGCCAGCAGCCGCAGCGGGGGACTACAAGAGACCCAGTACTTC. This encodes CASSRSGGLQETQYF.

This clonotype has just a few counts. This rearrangement joins TRBV7-9 to TRBJ2-1; 10 bases agree with TRBD1. There are 15 residues in the CDR3. Germline CDR1 is SEHNR and CDR2 is FQNEAQ (reference sequence). The J segment lost 6 bases and the V segment lost 7 bases, leaving 9 bases of the junction unmatched. The CDR3 bases are TGTGCCAGCACCAACCCCCGGGACAGGGGCAATGAGCAGTTCTTC. Its translation is CASTNPRDRGNEQFF. The full variable domain, its missing parts supplied by reference TRBV7-9 and TRBJ2-1, is DTGVSQNPRHKITKRGQNVTFRCDPISEHNRLYWYRQTLGQGPEFLTYFQNEAQLEKSRLLSDRFSAERPKGSFSTLEIQRTEQGDSAMYLCASTNPRDRGNEQFFGPGTRLTVL.

This clonotype appeared once. This sequence joins TRBV7-8 and TRBJ2-7; 13 nucleotides match TRBD2. The V segment lost 2 bases and the J segment 6 bases; nucleotides outside the gene matches: 4. Per the germline V gene, CDR1 is SGHVS and CDR2 is FQNEAQ. This CDR3 is 15 amino acids long. CDR3 nucleotide sequence: TGTGCCAGCAGCTTAACCGGGACTAGCGGGGTCGAGCAGTACTTC. Its protein is CASSLTGTSGVEQYF.

This clonotype was counted a few times. The chain's CDR3 is CASSLTGLTETQYF. CDR3 nucleotide sequence: TGTGCCAGCAGCTTAACGGGGCTAACAGAGACCCAGTACTTC. The gene calls are TRBV7-3 and TRBJ2-5; possibly TRBD1 for D (5 bases). The germline V gene encodes CDR1 SGHTA and CDR2 FQGTGA. There are 14 residues in the CDR3. V dropped 0 bases and J dropped 4 bases, with 9 bases sitting between them. The full variable domain, in which reference TRBV7-3 and TRBJ2-5 provide the parts outside the CDR3, is GAGVSQTPSNKVTEKGKYVELRCDPISGHTALYWYRQSLGQGPEFLIYFQGTGAADDSGLPNDRFFAVRPEGSVSTLKIQRTERGDSAVYLCASSLTGLTETQYFGPGTRLLVL.

This clonotype was detected a few times. The rearrangement links TRBV7-2 to TRBJ2-5; TRBD1 aligns across 8 bases. The CDR3 spans 14 residues. The junction had 7 bases not matched to a gene; V was cut back by 5 bases and J by 5 bases. The germline V gene has CDR1 SGHTA and CDR2 FQGNSA. CDR3: CASSPPYRGETQYF. The CDR3 DNA reads as TGTGCCAGCAGCCCACCTTACAGGGGGGAGACCCAGTACTTC. The whole variable domain, filled in from reference TRBV7-2 and TRBJ2-5, reads GAGVSQSPSNKVTEKGKDVELRCDPISGHTALYWYRQSLGQGLEFLIYFQGNSAPDKSGLPSDRFSAERTGGSVSTLTIQRTQQEDSAVYLCASSPPYRGETQYFGPGTRLLVL.

This clonotype came up a few times. V usage is TRBV20-1 and J usage is TRBJ2-1; no clear D gene. The CDR3 has 13 amino acids. V was cut by 3 bases and J by 0 bases, with 6 bases left in between. Germline lookup yields CDR1 DFQATT and CDR2 SNEGSKA (reference sequence). The CDR3 bases are TGCAGTGCTAGGCCAATCTCCTACAATGAGCAGTTCTTC. Encoded protein: CSARPISYNEQFF.

This chain links TRBV2 with TRBJ1-1; the D is unclear. V was cut by 4 bases and J by 6 bases, with 12 bases left in between. The V gene's germline CDR1 is SNHLY and CDR2 FYNNEI. The CDR3 contains 13 residues. In nucleotides, the CDR3 is TGTGCCAGCAGTGCCACCCCTCGCCCTGAAGCTTTCTTT. Translating it yields CASSATPRPEAFF. The whole variable domain, remainder taken from reference TRBV2 and TRBJ1-1, is EPEVTQTPSHQVTQMGQEVILRCVPISNHLYFYWYRQILGQKVEFLVSFYNNEISEKSEIFDDQFSVERPDGSNFTLKIRSTKLEDSAMYFCASSATPRPEAFFGQGTRLTVV.

The CDR3: CASSLAGHTEAFF. In nucleotides, the CDR3 is TGTGCCAGCAGTTTAGCCGGCCACACTGAAGCTTTCTTT. The chain couples TRBV12-3 or TRBV12-4 to TRBJ1-1; D is unresolved. The V and J ends lost 0 bases and 3 bases respectively, with 5 bases between them. CDR3 length: 13 residues.